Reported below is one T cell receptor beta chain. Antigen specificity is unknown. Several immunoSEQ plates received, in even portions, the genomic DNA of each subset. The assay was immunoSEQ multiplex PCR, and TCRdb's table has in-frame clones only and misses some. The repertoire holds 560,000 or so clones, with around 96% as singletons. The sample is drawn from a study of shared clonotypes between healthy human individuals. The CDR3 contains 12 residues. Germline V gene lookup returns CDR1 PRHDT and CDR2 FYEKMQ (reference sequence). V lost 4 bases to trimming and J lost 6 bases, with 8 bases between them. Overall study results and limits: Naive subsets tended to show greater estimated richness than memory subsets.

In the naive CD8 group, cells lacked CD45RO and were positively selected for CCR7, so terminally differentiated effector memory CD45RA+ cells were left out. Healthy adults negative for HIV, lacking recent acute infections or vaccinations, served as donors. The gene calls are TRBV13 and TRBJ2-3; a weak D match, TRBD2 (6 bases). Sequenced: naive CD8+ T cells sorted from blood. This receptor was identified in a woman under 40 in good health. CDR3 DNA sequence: TGTGCCAGCAGCTGGGGGGTTGATACGCAGTATTTT. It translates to CASSWGVDTQYF.